A selection of T cell receptor beta chains follows, all from one sample in a study of human T cells and chemical hapten exposure. TCRdb re-called the RACE reads with MiXCR, one entry per CDR3 protein. This repertoire shows about 120,000 distinct CDR3 sequences, roughly an eighth found once; its top ten account for less than 0.95%. This specimen was whole blood, taken in connection with sensitization to the hapten diphenylcyclopropenone (DPC). Source of these receptors: a young man with alopecia areata. Some clones in this sample may be carry-over from other donors' samples. Both conserved end residues are part of each CDR3. Fields, in order: J gene, CDR3 length, V gene, CDR3 protein.

J gene: TRBJ2-1
CDR3 length: 15
V gene: TRBV5-6
CDR3 protein: CASSFRTGIVNEQFF

J gene: TRBJ2-1
CDR3 length: 14
V gene: TRBV11-2
CDR3 protein: CASTGTVAYNEQFF

J gene: TRBJ1-1
CDR3 length: 16
V gene: TRBV6-2/TRBV6-3
CDR3 protein: CASSYSKTDLNTEAFF

J gene: TRBJ2-1
CDR3 length: 15
V gene: TRBV29-1
CDR3 protein: CSARATSGGYNEQFF

J gene: TRBJ1-5
CDR3 length: 23
V gene: TRBV20-1
CDR3 protein: CSARAYSEYNRDRDAYSNQPQHF

J gene: TRBJ2-5
CDR3 length: 13
V gene: TRBV5-4
CDR3 protein: CASSSDPQETQYF

J gene: TRBJ1-1
CDR3 length: 13
V gene: TRBV5-1
CDR3 protein: CASSLEGVTEAFF

J gene: TRBJ1-3
CDR3 length: 19
V gene: TRBV6-5
CDR3 protein: CASSYSDPFRGEAGNTIYF

J gene: TRBJ1-4
CDR3 length: 15
V gene: TRBV3-1
CDR3 protein: CASSRGQVLNEKLFF

J gene: TRBJ2-7
CDR3 length: 13
V gene: TRBV11-2
CDR3 protein: CASSAVTTYEQYF

J gene: TRBJ2-7
CDR3 length: 13
V gene: TRBV20-1
CDR3 protein: CSAPPGSGYEQYF

J gene: TRBJ2-3
CDR3 length: 13
V gene: TRBV7-2
CDR3 protein: CASRPTGTDTQYF

J gene: TRBJ1-2
CDR3 length: 18
V gene: TRBV12-3/TRBV12-4
CDR3 protein: CASSFLSGTGEVGHGYTF

J gene: TRBJ2-5
CDR3 length: 12
V gene: TRBV7-2
CDR3 protein: CASSPRSETQYF

J gene: TRBJ1-2
CDR3 length: 13
V gene: TRBV12-3/TRBV12-4
CDR3 protein: CASSRGPGYGYTF

J gene: TRBJ2-5
CDR3 length: 14
V gene: TRBV9
CDR3 protein: CASSVTGRGETQYF

J gene: TRBJ1-1
CDR3 length: 15
V gene: TRBV7-2
CDR3 protein: CASSLRGPKNTEAFF

J gene: TRBJ1-1
CDR3 length: 15
V gene: TRBV18
CDR3 protein: CASSPRDIWNTEAFF

J gene: TRBJ1-1
CDR3 length: 15
V gene: TRBV21-1
CDR3 protein: CASSKYPGWDTEAFF

J gene: TRBJ2-2
CDR3 length: 16
V gene: TRBV5-1
CDR3 protein: CASSNGQGQNTGELFF

J gene: TRBJ2-2
CDR3 length: 14
V gene: TRBV3-1
CDR3 protein: CASSPSGDAGELFF

J gene: TRBJ2-1
CDR3 length: 12
V gene: TRBV4-1
CDR3 protein: CASSGGYNEQFF

J gene: TRBJ1-5
CDR3 length: 15
V gene: TRBV19
CDR3 protein: CASSIQQRAGQPQHF

J gene: TRBJ2-5
CDR3 length: 13
V gene: TRBV11-2
CDR3 protein: CASSPFLQETQYF

J gene: TRBJ1-2
CDR3 length: 14
V gene: TRBV12-3/TRBV12-4
CDR3 protein: CASRVTGMDYGYTF

J gene: TRBJ1-5
CDR3 length: 12
V gene: TRBV27
CDR3 protein: CASRRQDQPQHF

J gene: TRBJ2-5
CDR3 length: 15
V gene: TRBV28
CDR3 protein: CASTSKGNRQETQYF

J gene: TRBJ1-2
CDR3 length: 14
V gene: TRBV12-3/TRBV12-4
CDR3 protein: CASSPGYAGYGYTF

J gene: TRBJ2-3
CDR3 length: 14
V gene: TRBV6-5
CDR3 protein: CASSYSPGGDTQYF

J gene: TRBJ2-1
CDR3 length: 18
V gene: TRBV27
CDR3 protein: CASSTLAGGLSIYNEQFF

J gene: TRBJ2-3
CDR3 length: 15
V gene: TRBV29-1
CDR3 protein: CSVGLGEGATDTQYF

J gene: TRBJ2-3
CDR3 length: 13
V gene: TRBV7-2
CDR3 protein: CASSQVQRDTQYF

J gene: TRBJ2-5
CDR3 length: 15
V gene: TRBV11-2
CDR3 protein: CASSLQTGIQETQYF

J gene: TRBJ1-1
CDR3 length: 10
V gene: TRBV6-5
CDR3 protein: CAAGNTEAFF

J gene: TRBJ2-3
CDR3 length: 11
V gene: TRBV6-2/TRBV6-3
CDR3 protein: CASIFGSTQYF

J gene: TRBJ2-7
CDR3 length: 12
V gene: TRBV4-3
CDR3 protein: CASSQDTYEQYF

J gene: TRBJ1-5
CDR3 length: 14
V gene: TRBV24-1
CDR3 protein: CATSSAGLNQPQHF

J gene: TRBJ2-3
CDR3 length: 13
V gene: TRBV7-3
CDR3 protein: CASSPPSTDTQYF

J gene: TRBJ1-1
CDR3 length: 15
V gene: TRBV11-2
CDR3 protein: CASSSTRTGRSEAFF

J gene: TRBJ2-5
CDR3 length: 13
V gene: TRBV6-4
CDR3 protein: CASSTTSGETQYF

J gene: TRBJ1-2
CDR3 length: 13
V gene: TRBV28
CDR3 protein: CASSFSTEVGYTF

J gene: TRBJ1-5
CDR3 length: 15
V gene: TRBV29-1
CDR3 protein: CSVEDPWSVNQPQHF

J gene: TRBJ2-7
CDR3 length: 13
V gene: TRBV6-1
CDR3 protein: CAIPIRGGYEQYF

J gene: TRBJ1-2
CDR3 length: 16
V gene: TRBV18
CDR3 protein: CASSPPLGRELNGYTF

J gene: TRBJ2-2
CDR3 length: 14
V gene: TRBV27
CDR3 protein: CASSWGQNTGELFF

J gene: TRBJ1-2
CDR3 length: 12
V gene: TRBV3-1
CDR3 protein: CASSQDFGGYTF

J gene: TRBJ2-1
CDR3 length: 15
V gene: TRBV10-3
CDR3 protein: CAISEKSGGFNEQFF

J gene: TRBJ1-1
CDR3 length: 16
V gene: TRBV28
CDR3 protein: CASSEAGQGKNTEAFF

J gene: TRBJ2-1
CDR3 length: 15
V gene: TRBV20-1
CDR3 protein: CSATPPGKSYNEQFF

J gene: TRBJ2-7
CDR3 length: 17
V gene: TRBV4-3
CDR3 protein: CASSQDNMGYEEYEQYF

J gene: TRBJ2-7
CDR3 length: 12
V gene: TRBV29-1
CDR3 protein: CSVEDPGNEQYF

J gene: TRBJ2-5
CDR3 length: 15
V gene: TRBV4-2
CDR3 protein: CASSRNRDYQETQYF

J gene: TRBJ2-6
CDR3 length: 15
V gene: TRBV6-5
CDR3 protein: CASSHWGSGANVLTF